These T cell receptor beta chains were read from a single sample in a study of blood T cell repertoires in COVID-19. Repertoires were generated with immunoSEQ multiplex PCR, while TCRdb's copy carries only in-frame clones and drops some. The sample carries about 380,000 clones, approximately 88% recorded once. What was sequenced was peripheral blood. The receptors were sampled from a middle-aged man with acute or convalescent COVID-19. CDR3s include the opening cysteine and the closing phenylalanine or tryptophan. The D gene is left open where the match is weak. Clone size is not always given. Where it is, it says once, few, many or a class for expanded clones.

J gene	D gene	clone size	V gene	CDR3 protein	CDR3 DNA
TRBJ1-4	TRBD1	once	TRBV4-1	CASSSAGGTGDEKLFF	TGCGCCAGCAGCTCGGCAGGCGGGACAGGGGATGAAAAACTGTTTTTT
TRBJ1-3	.	.	TRBV7-2	CASSYSPGAGNTIYF	TGTGCCAGCAGCTACTCCCCAGGGGCTGGAAACACCATATATTTT
TRBJ2-1	TRBD2	.	TRBV18	CASSSSGTSHEQFF	TGTGCCAGCTCATCATCCGGGACTAGTCATGAGCAGTTCTTC
TRBJ1-6	.	.	TRBV5-4	CASSLDQGISPLHF	TGTGCCAGCAGCTTGGATCAGGGGATCTCACCCCTCCACTTT
TRBJ2-7	TRBD1	.	TRBV2	CASREDRASSYEQYF	TGTGCCAGCAGAGAGGACAGGGCCTCTTCCTACGAGCAGTACTTC
TRBJ1-1	.	.	TRBV7-2	CASSFRTGHTEAFF	TGTGCCAGCAGCTTCCGGACTGGTCACACTGAAGCTTTCTTT
TRBJ2-3	.	.	TRBV7-9	CASSLRAATTDTQYF	TGTGCCAGCAGCTTACGAGCTGCCACCACAGATACGCAGTATTTT
TRBJ2-7	TRBD1	.	TRBV28	CASIQGDLSSYEQYF	TGTGCCAGCATTCAGGGGGACCTCAGCTCCTACGAGCAGTACTTC
TRBJ2-7	TRBD2	.	TRBV10-1	CASSPVRLAGPQPYEQYF	TGCGCCAGCAGTCCCGTCCGACTAGCGGGTCCACAGCCCTACGAGCAGTACTTC
TRBJ2-7	.	.	TRBV25-1	CASSELENSYEQYF	TGTGCCAGCAGTGAACTGGAGAACTCCTACGAGCAGTACTTC
TRBJ1-1	TRBD1	.	TRBV13	CASSARTGGTEAFF	TGTGCCAGCAGCGCCAGGACAGGGGGCACTGAAGCTTTCTTT
TRBJ2-3	TRBD2	.	TRBV28	CASSSILPLAGGSRSTDTQYF	TGTGCCAGCAGTTCCATACTGCCCCTAGCGGGAGGGAGTCGTAGCACAGATACGCAGTATTTT
TRBJ1-1	.	.	TRBV5-4	CASSLGQGEAFF	TGTGCCAGCAGCTTGGGCCAGGGTGAAGCTTTCTTT
TRBJ2-7	.	.	TRBV28	CASSRRRGNYEQYF	TGTGCCAGCAGCAGGCGGCGGGGTAACTACGAGCAGTACTTC
TRBJ2-1	.	.	TRBV28	CASTRPQGAGGQFF	TGTGCCAGCACCCGTCCACAGGGGGCGGGAGGGCAGTTCTTC
TRBJ1-3	.	.	TRBV30	CAWNDGASGNTIYF	TGTGCCTGGAACGACGGAGCCTCTGGAAACACCATATATTTT
TRBJ2-1	.	.	TRBV18	CASSRMEASYNEQFF	TGTGCCAGCTCACGGATGGAGGCCTCCTACAATGAGCAGTTCTTC
TRBJ2-2	.	.	TRBV7-3	CASSFLAGNTGELFF	TGTGCCAGCAGCTTCCTGGCGGGAAACACCGGGGAGCTGTTTTTT
TRBJ2-7	TRBD2	.	TRBV5-5	CASSYDGGGPGEQYF	TGTGCCAGCAGCTACGATGGGGGAGGGCCCGGCGAGCAGTACTTC
TRBJ1-2	TRBD1	.	TRBV28	CASSNRPGQGRFYGYTF	TGTGCCAGCAGTAACCGACCGGGACAGGGTCGTTTCTATGGCTACACCTTC
TRBJ1-4	TRBD1	.	TRBV28	CASSSLGQDNEKLFF	TGTGCCAGCAGCAGCCTGGGACAGGATAATGAAAAACTGTTTTTT
TRBJ1-3	TRBD1	.	TRBV28	CASSGTGGSGNTIYF	TGTGCCAGCAGTGGGACAGGGGGCTCTGGAAACACCATATATTTT
TRBJ1-1	.	.	TRBV14	CASSQWAKNTEAFF	TGTGCCAGCAGCCAATGGGCGAAGAACACTGAAGCTTTCTTT
TRBJ2-5	TRBD2	few	TRBV4-2	CASSPEMGGGAGETQYF	TGTGCCAGCAGCCCAGAGATGGGCGGGGGGGCCGGAGAGACCCAGTACTTC
TRBJ1-6	.	.	TRBV7-2	CASSLTPTGYNSPLHF	TGTGCCAGCAGCTTAACGCCGACGGGATATAATTCACCCCTCCACTTT
TRBJ2-3	.	.	TRBV18	CASSPRGGTDTQYF	TGTGCCAGCTCACCACGTGGAGGGACAGATACGCAGTATTTT
TRBJ2-5	TRBD1	.	TRBV30	CAWSTGQGNQETQYF	TGTGCCTGGAGTACGGGACAGGGGAACCAAGAGACCCAGTACTTC
TRBJ1-6	.	.	TRBV27	CASSLAPDRSLHF	TGTGCCAGCAGTTTAGCTCCCGACAGATCCCTCCACTTT
TRBJ2-1	TRBD2	.	TRBV27	CASSLFGGELSYNEQFF	TGTGCCAGCAGTTTATTTGGGGGGGAACTCTCCTACAATGAGCAGTTCTTC
TRBJ1-5	TRBD1	.	TRBV7-2	CASSLGQGVWTQHF	TGTGCCAGCAGCTTAGGACAGGGGGTTTGGACCCAGCATTTT
TRBJ2-7	TRBD1	.	TRBV28	CASSSTGTATYEQYF	TGTGCCAGCAGTTCCACCGGGACAGCGACCTACGAGCAGTACTTC
TRBJ2-1	.	.	TRBV30	CACEPNSRNSYNEQFF	TGTGCCTGCGAACCAAACTCTAGAAACTCCTACAATGAGCAGTTCTTC
TRBJ2-2	TRBD2	.	TRBV7-2	CASSPRTSGGFLGELFF	TGTGCCAGCAGCCCCCGGACTAGCGGGGGGTTCCTTGGGGAGCTGTTTTTT
TRBJ1-2	TRBD1	.	TRBV5-6	CASSTGVRNYGYTF	TGTGCCAGCAGCACAGGGGTCCGTAACTATGGCTACACCTTC
TRBJ2-5	TRBD2	.	TRBV19	CASSLLRTSGQETQYF	TGTGCCAGTAGTCTGCTAAGGACTAGCGGACAAGAGACCCAGTACTTC
TRBJ2-1	TRBD2	.	TRBV27	CASSLNSLAGARLWNEQFF	TGTGCCAGCAGTTTAAACTCCCTAGCGGGAGCCCGTTTGTGGAATGAGCAGTTCTTC
TRBJ1-3	TRBD1	.	TRBV7-3	CASAPGGDSGNTIYF	TGTGCCAGCGCTCCAGGGGGAGACTCTGGAAACACCATATATTTT
TRBJ1-4	.	.	TRBV7-6	CASSSDRFLFF	TGTGCCAGCAGCTCCGACAGGTTCCTGTTTTTT
TRBJ1-3	.	few	TRBV11-2	CASSLGSRGGNTIYF	TGTGCCAGCAGCTTAGGGTCCAGAGGGGGAAACACCATATATTTT
TRBJ1-1	.	.	TRBV4-1	CASSIQAGATEAFF	TGCGCCAGCAGCATCCAAGCGGGGGCGACTGAAGCTTTCTTT
TRBJ1-2	.	.	TRBV5-1	CASSLFQGLGYTF	TGCGCCAGCAGCTTGTTCCAGGGTCTAGGCTACACCTTC
TRBJ1-4	.	.	TRBV7-9	CASSRVQGGDEKLFF	TGTGCCAGCAGCCGAGTACAGGGAGGGGATGAAAAACTGTTTTTT
TRBJ2-2	.	once	TRBV19	CASSMTGPGELFF	TGTGCCAGTAGTATGACAGGCCCCGGGGAGCTGTTTTTT
TRBJ1-2	TRBD1	.	TRBV6-1	CASSELRQGRYYGYTF	TGTGCCAGCAGTGAACTAAGACAGGGGCGCTACTATGGCTACACCTTC
TRBJ2-1	.	.	TRBV7-9	CASSLTTGNEQFF	TGTGCCAGCAGCTTGACTACGGGGAATGAGCAGTTCTTC
TRBJ2-2	TRBD2	.	TRBV4-3	CASSQAILAGANTGELFF	TGCGCCAGCAGCCAAGCCATTCTAGCGGGGGCGAACACCGGGGAGCTGTTTTTT
TRBJ1-2	.	.	TRBV7-9	CASSLEQYNYGYTF	TGTGCCAGCAGCTTGGAACAGTATAACTATGGCTACACCTTC
TRBJ2-1	TRBD1	.	TRBV19	CASSISGTGGSYNEQFF	TGTGCCAGTAGTATCTCCGGGACAGGGGGCTCCTACAATGAGCAGTTCTTC
TRBJ1-4	TRBD1	.	TRBV2	CASSGDRGFINEKLFF	TGTGCCAGCAGTGGGGACAGGGGATTCATTAATGAAAAACTGTTTTTT
TRBJ2-4	.	.	TRBV5-1	CASRLIPGENIQYF	TGCGCCAGCAGACTCATCCCGGGGGAAAACATTCAGTACTTC
TRBJ2-1	.	.	TRBV27	CASSGPQGNEQFF	TGTGCCAGCAGCGGGCCACAGGGAAATGAGCAGTTCTTC
TRBJ1-2	TRBD1	.	TRBV28	CASSLWGTGFNYGYTF	TGTGCCAGCAGTTTATGGGGGACAGGGTTTAACTATGGCTACACCTTC
TRBJ1-1	.	.	TRBV10-3	CAISESAGASTEAFF	TGTGCCATCAGTGAGTCGGCTGGGGCCTCCACTGAAGCTTTCTTT
TRBJ1-2	.	.	TRBV7-2	CASSSPWRARGYTF	TGTGCCAGCAGCTCCCCCTGGAGGGCTCGGGGCTACACCTTC